Following are 29 T cell receptor beta chains from one sample sequenced in a study of PD-1 blockade in classical Hodgkin lymphoma. Assay used: immunoSEQ multiplex PCR; TCRdb lists only in-frame clones, some missing. The table has about 17,000 clones, around 80% seen once. Stated time point: cycle 4 day 1 (C4D1), after five to seven weeks of nivolumab. Relapse after autologous stem cell transplantation occurred in every patient, and brentuximab vedotin exposure varied. Isolation of CD4+ T cells from thawed PBMCs was performed by magnetic negative selection. Material: CD4+ T cells from blood, obtained before the fourth cycle of nivolumab. These receptors all stem from a human donor with classical Hodgkin lymphoma.

The rearrangement uses TRBV28 and TRBJ2-7, with 9 bases matching TRBD2. The CDR3 runs to 15 residues. From germline, CDR1 is MDHEN and CDR2 SYDVKM. J gave up 2 bases and V 1 base, and 3 bases lay outside the gene matches. The CDR3 spells CASSLSLAGTYEQYV. DNA of the CDR3: TGTGCCAGCAGTTTATCGCTAGCGGGGACCTACGAGCAGTACGTC.

This rearrangement joins TRBV19 to TRBJ2-7, with 10 bases that match TRBD2. With V trimmed by 3 bases and J by 3 bases, 5 bases remained unmatched. Germline V gene lookup returns CDR1 LNHDA and CDR2 SQIVND (reference sequence). The CDR3 sequence is 15 residues long. CDR3 region: CASSIMTSGYYEQYV. The DNA of the CDR3 is TGTGCCAGTAGTATTATGACTAGCGGGTACTACGAGCAGTACGTC.

The table lists this clone with a few counts. This rearrangement joins TRBV30 to TRBJ1-1; D is ambiguous. V shed 0 bases and J shed 1 base, with 6 bases lying between them. Germline lookup yields CDR1 GTSNPN and CDR2 SVGIG (reference sequence). CDR3 length: 13 amino acids. CDR3 sequence (DNA): TGTGCCTGGAGTGTGAACAGGAACACTGAAGCTTTCTTT. Protein: CAWSVNRNTEAFF.

V gene TRBV7-8 combines with J gene TRBJ2-2, with 7 bases that match TRBD2. Trimming at V came to 2 bases and at J to 4 bases, leaving 7 bases not matched to a gene. The CDR3 sequence is 16 residues long. From germline, CDR1 is SGHVS and CDR2 FQNEAQ. The DNA for the CDR3 is TGTGCCAGCAGCTTAAGGAGTAGCGGGTCCACCGGGGAGCTGTTTTTT. It codes for CASSLRSSGSTGELFF.

This clone was counted a few times. V gene TRBV25-1 combines with J gene TRBJ1-2, with no clear D. This CDR3 contains 12 residues. V gave up 2 bases and J gave up 8 bases, with 9 bases separating them. Germline V gene sequence: CDR1 MGHDK, CDR2 SYGVNS. The CDR3 reads CASSEDVRGYTF. The DNA of the CDR3 is TGTGCCAGCAGTGAAGACGTCAGGGGCTACACCTTC.

Only one count was recorded for this clone. This rearrangement joins TRBV2 to TRBJ2-5; 8 bases line up with TRBD1. V gave up 6 bases and J gave up 7 bases; unmatched junction bases: 10. The CDR3 covers 14 residues. Germline-derived CDR1 and CDR2 are SNHLY and FYNNEI. The CDR3 loop reads CASRPDRVSGTQYF. As DNA, the CDR3 is TGTGCCAGCAGACCGGACAGGGTTTCGGGGACCCAGTACTTC. Based on the CDR3 plus reference TRBV2 and TRBJ2-5, the full variable domain is EPEVTQTPSHQVTQMGQEVILRCVPISNHLYFYWYRQILGQKVEFLVSFYNNEISEKSEIFDDQFSVERPDGSNFTLKIRSTKLEDSAMYFCASRPDRVSGTQYFGPGTRLLVL.

This chain uses TRBV7-1 with TRBJ1-4; D gene ambiguous. TRBV7-1 is an ORF; its function is uncertain. The CDR3 consists of 19 residues. The ends were cut back, 4 bases at V and 5 bases at J, with 26 bases in the middle. The CDR3 spells CASSLARGFSVTINEKLFF. CDR3 coding DNA: TGTGCCAGCAGCTTAGCGCGGGGTTTTTCCGTAACAATCAATGAAAAACTGTTTTTT.

This clone was counted a single time. The V and J genes are TRBV18 and TRBJ1-2; D not resolved. The CDR3 contains 13 residues. With 2 bases removed from V and 6 bases from J, the gap between germline ends came to 10 bases. The germline V gene encodes CDR1 KGHSH and CDR2 LQKENI. The DNA of the CDR3 is TGTGCCAGCTCACCAACCGGAGGGCATGGCTACACCTTC. Its translation is CASSPTGGHGYTF. The full variable domain, its missing parts supplied by reference TRBV18 and TRBJ1-2, is NAGVMQNPRHLVRRRGQEARLRCSPMKGHSHVYWYRQLPEEGLKFMVYLQKENIIDESGMPKERFSAEFPKEGPSILRIQQVVRGDSAAYFCASSPTGGHGYTFGSGTRLTVV.

The rearrangement joins TRBV27 to TRBJ1-6; 9 nucleotides match TRBD1. Germline V gene data show CDR1 as MNHEY and CDR2 as SMNVEV (reference sequence). V lost 7 bases, J lost 10 bases, and 11 bases stayed unmatched. CDR3 length: 15 residues. The CDR3 region has the DNA TGTGCCAGCACGTCCTACACAGGGGGCAACTCACCCCTCCACTTT. It specifies CASTSYTGGNSPLHF.

The chain links TRBV7-9 to TRBJ2-5, with unresolved D. The CDR3 runs 14 residues. Trimming removed 0 bases at V and 1 base at J, with 6 bases between. Germline CDR1 and CDR2: SEHNR and FQNEAQ (reference sequence). CDR3 sequence (DNA): TGTGCCAGCAGCTTAGCTCATCTCCAAGAGACCCAGTACTTC. Residues: CASSLAHLQETQYF. The full variable domain, in which reference TRBV7-9 and TRBJ2-5 provide the parts outside the CDR3, is DTGVSQNPRHKITKRGQNVTFRCDPISEHNRLYWYRQTLGQGPEFLTYFQNEAQLEKSRLLSDRFSAERPKGSFSTLEIQRTEQGDSAMYLCASSLAHLQETQYFGPGTRLLVL.

On this clone itself: The sample has other DNA sequences that encode this CDR3 too. The rearrangement joins TRBV6-5 to TRBJ1-5; 10 nucleotides agree with TRBD1. Germline V gene sequence: CDR1 MNHEY, CDR2 SVGAGI. The CDR3 is 15 residues long. The ends lost 6 bases at V and 3 bases at J; junction bases unmatched: 5. CDR3 amino acids: CASSPGTGVNQPQHF. The DNA for the CDR3 is TGTGCCAGCAGCCCCGGGACAGGGGTCAATCAGCCCCAGCATTTT.

The rearrangement links TRBV6-5 to TRBJ2-3; 12 bases are a match to TRBD2. V lost 9 bases to trimming and J lost 4 bases; unmatched junction nucleotides: 5. Per germline, CDR1 MNHEY and CDR2 SVGAGI. This CDR3 has 14 residues. CDR3 DNA: TGTGCCAGTCGGACTAGCGGGACCTCAGATACGCAGTATTTT. This gives the protein CASRTSGTSDTQYF.

V is TRBV4-2 and J is TRBJ1-2; a possible D gene is TRBD1 (5 bases). Germline V lookup: CDR1 LGHNA, CDR2 YNFKEQ. CDR3 length equals 16 residues. Trimming removed 0 bases from V and 0 bases from J, with 11 bases in between. Here the CDR3 reads CASSQDGAGPNYGYTF. For the CDR3, the DNA is TGTGCCAGCAGCCAAGATGGGGCAGGGCCTAACTATGGCTACACCTTC.

In this sample, this clone turned up once. The chain carries TRBV10-1 and TRBJ2-3; no firm D call. The CDR3 has 11 amino acids. Germline-derived CDR1 and CDR2 are WNHNN and SYGVQD (reference sequence). V lost 2 bases and J 5 bases, leaving 2 bases between the germline ends. The CDR3 DNA is TGCGCCAGCAGTGAGGGAGATACGCAGTATTTT. Translation: CASSEGDTQYF.

The genes are TRBV11-2 and TRBJ2-1; 9 nucleotides align to TRBD2. The CDR3 consists of 18 residues. The ends lost 4 bases at V and 5 bases at J; junction bases unmatched: 15. Germline V gene lookup returns CDR1 SGHAT and CDR2 FQNNGV. The CDR3 coding sequence is TGTGCCAGCAGCTATACCGGGACTAGCCCGTTGTGGCACAATGAGCAGTTCTTC. Protein: CASSYTGTSPLWHNEQFF.

This rearrangement joins TRBV7-9 to TRBJ1-1; tentative D call: TRBD1 (5 bases). The V end was cut by 1 base, the J end by 0 bases, with 18 bases between. Germline assignment: CDR1 SEHNR and CDR2 FQNEAQ (reference sequence). This CDR3 comprises 18 residues. This CDR3 reads CASSLGGGQRDMNTEAFF. CDR3 coding DNA: TGTGCCAGCAGCTTAGGCGGGGGTCAGAGAGACATGAACACTGAAGCTTTCTTT.

This clone was detected a few times. The V gene is TRBV5-1, the J gene TRBJ1-1, with D possibly being TRBD1 (6 bases). Trimming removed 0 bases from V and 4 bases from J, with 13 bases in between. CDR3 length: 15 residues. Germline assignment: CDR1 SGHRS and CDR2 YFSETQ. The CDR3 DNA reads as TGCGCCAGCAGCTTGGAGTGGGGGCTGAGCACTGAAGCTTTCTTT. This encodes CASSLEWGLSTEAFF.

This chain links TRBV5-1 with TRBJ1-6; no clear D. Germline CDR1 SGHRS, CDR2 YFSETQ. The CDR3 sequence is 17 residues long. Trimming cost V 1 base and J 1 base, with 12 bases left between them. CDR3 sequence reads: CASSLHAGGSYNSPLHF. The DNA for the CDR3 is TGCGCCAGCAGCTTGCATGCAGGCGGATCCTATAATTCACCCCTCCACTTT.

With regard to this clone: This same CDR3 is encoded by further DNA sequences in the sample. J is TRBJ1-1 and V is TRBV19; unclear D gene. The germline V and J ends were trimmed by 6 bases and 0 bases, with 2 bases remaining between them. Germline CDR1 is LNHDA and CDR2 is SQIVND (reference sequence). The CDR3 sequence is 11 residues long. The CDR3 reads CASRLNTEAFF. CDR3 nucleotide sequence: TGTGCCAGTAGGCTGAACACTGAAGCTTTCTTT.

The chain carries TRBV6-5 and TRBJ1-2, with 8 bases matching TRBD1. The CDR3 is 15 amino acids. Trimming took 3 bases from V and 2 from J; bases not matched to a gene: 5. In germline, CDR1 is MNHEY, CDR2 SVGAGI. CDR3 bases: TGTGCCAGCAGTTATGGGGACAGGTTAAACTATGGCTACACCTTC. As protein: CASSYGDRLNYGYTF.

The chain couples TRBV5-6 to TRBJ1-5; no firm D call. Between the trimmed V and J ends, which lost 0 bases and 6 bases, there was a span of 10 bases. The length of the CDR3 is 14 residues. The germline V gene has CDR1 SGHDT and CDR2 YYEEEE. CDR3 sequence reads: CASSLAGSPQPQHF. The CDR3 region has the DNA TGTGCCAGCAGCTTGGCCGGGTCCCCTCAGCCCCAGCATTTT.

The chain uses TRBV5-4 and TRBJ2-7, with TRBD1 as a possible D gene (6 bases). CDR3 length: 16 residues. Trimming stripped 4 bases from V and 4 bases from J, with 21 bases between. Germline V gene sequence: CDR1 SGHNT, CDR2 YYREEE (reference sequence). CDR3 DNA sequence: TGTGCCAGCAGCCATTTTAGGACAGCATTTCCTTACGAGCAGTACGTC. This sequence encodes CASSHFRTAFPYEQYV.

The CDR3 region has the DNA TGCGCCAGCAGCTGGGGGGCAGCTCATAGCAATCAGCCCCAGCATTTT. As protein: CASSWGAAHSNQPQHF. The rearrangement uses TRBV5-1 and TRBJ1-5, with D perhaps matching TRBD1 (6 bases). Germline assignment: CDR1 SGHRS and CDR2 YFSETQ. V was trimmed by 3 bases and J by 0 bases, leaving 13 bases between them. The CDR3 runs to 16 residues. Full variable domain (missing parts from reference TRBV5-1 and TRBJ1-5): KAGVTQTPRYLIKTRGQQVTLSCSPISGHRSVSWYQQTPGQGLQFLFEYFSETQRNKGNFPGRFSGRQFSNSRSEMNVSTLELGDSALYLCASSWGAAHSNQPQHFGDGTRLSIL.

This chain uses TRBV2 with TRBJ2-2; D not resolved. Germline loops: CDR1 SNHLY, CDR2 FYNNEI. V dropped 5 bases and J dropped 3 bases, with 7 bases sitting between them. The CDR3 has 13 residues. CDR3 sequence: CASSLLYTGELFF. CDR3 sequence (DNA): TGTGCCAGCAGTCTACTCTACACCGGGGAGCTGTTTTTT.

The chain recombines TRBV25-1 with TRBJ1-1, with D possibly matching TRBD1 (5 bases). This CDR3 has 15 amino acids. Trimming took off 1 base at V and 6 bases at J, with 15 bases between the two ends. Germline V gene data show CDR1 as MGHDK and CDR2 as SYGVNS. CDR3 region: CASSESRGLGAEAFF. CDR3 bases: TGTGCCAGCAGTGAATCTAGGGGCCTGGGTGCTGAAGCTTTCTTT.

V usage is TRBV11-2 and J usage is TRBJ2-1; the match to TRBD1 covers 10 bases. Unmatched junction bases numbered 10, after V lost 1 base and J lost 4 bases. This CDR3 has 18 residues. Germline V gene data show CDR1 as SGHAT and CDR2 as FQNNGV. CDR3 bases: TGTGCCAGCAGCTTAGCCGGCATGCCGGGACAGGGGTACAATGAGCAGTTCTTC. Translating it yields CASSLAGMPGQGYNEQFF.

The V gene is TRBV7-6, the J gene TRBJ1-3; D gene ambiguous. CDR3 length equals 16 residues. Trimming removed 1 base at V and 1 base at J, with 11 bases between. Germline values: CDR1 SGHVS, CDR2 FNYEAQ. CDR3: CASSLGSLFSGNTIYF. The CDR3 DNA sequence: TGTGCCAGCAGCTTAGGCAGCCTCTTTTCTGGAAACACCATATATTTT.

The V call is TRBV29-1, the J call TRBJ1-1; 7 positions match TRBD1. The CDR3 spans 11 residues. V lost 7 bases and J lost 4; bases outside the gene matches: 3. From germline, CDR1 is SQVTM and CDR2 ANQGSEA. CDR3 loop: CSGNRGTEAFF. The DNA of the CDR3 is TGCAGCGGGAACAGGGGCACTGAAGCTTTCTTT.

The rearrangement joins TRBV5-1 to TRBJ1-4; TRBD1 matches 9 bases. The V segment lost 3 bases and the J segment 6 bases; nucleotides outside the gene matches: 6. This CDR3 has 15 amino acids. The germline gives CDR1 SGHRS, CDR2 YFSETQ. The CDR3 DNA reads TGCGCCAGCAGCTGGTTGGGGACAGGGTATGAAAAACTGTTTTTT. Protein product: CASSWLGTGYEKLFF.